The 16 T cell receptor beta chains in this list originate from one sample, sequenced in a study of regulatory T cells in long-lasting Graves disease (dated by TCRdb to about 2021). Libraries were built with multiplex PCR. Sequencing instrument: Illumina HiSeq 4000. To build TCR beta libraries, CDR3 regions were amplified by Arm-PCR using iRepertoire HTBI primers. The public reads were quality trimmed at Q25 with fastp and then assembled into clones with MiXCR by TCRdb, keeping productive beta chains. Records with the same CDR3 protein are collapsed into one entry carrying the most frequent genes and DNA. Present in this sample are more than 300,000 distinct CDR3 sequences, about 18% of which were seen just once. Roughly 27% of the sample is held by the ten biggest clonotypes. Per the publication, the time point label means: persistent/refractory GD, antithyroid drugs over 5 years with positive TRAb. For both TCR sequencing and RNA sequencing, RNA was extracted from PBMCs using TRIzol.

Sequencing was performed on peripheral blood mononuclear cells (PBMCs), taken when the disease was refractory, from a patient treated with antithyroid drugs. These receptors all stem from a female donor with Graves disease.

The V call is TRBV29-1, the J call TRBJ1-5, with a tentative D call TRBD1 (5 bases). In germline, CDR1 is SQVTM, CDR2 ANQGSEA. The ends were cut back, 6 bases at V and 4 bases at J, with 16 bases in the middle. The CDR3 is 14 amino acids. The DNA of the CDR3 is TGCAGCGTAAGTACCGGGACCTTAAATCAGCCCCAGCATTTT. It yields the protein CSVSTGTLNQPQHF.

Turning to this clonotype: This may come from a read error, since a much larger clone is one base off. The rearrangement links TRBV7-9 to TRBJ2-6; no reliable D call. This CDR3 contains 13 residues. V lost 5 bases, J lost 6 bases, and 8 bases lay in between. The germline CDR1 and CDR2 sequences are SEHNR and FQNEAQ (reference sequence). This CDR3 is CASSASPANVLTF. CDR3 sequence (DNA): TGTGCCAGCAGCGCGAGTCCGGCCAACGTCCTGACTTTC.

This clonotype was counted ten times or more. The rearrangement links TRBV5-6 to TRBJ1-1, with D perhaps TRBD1 (5 bases). The CDR3 contains 14 residues. Germline CDR1 reads SGHDT; CDR2 reads YYEEEE. Trimming cost V 4 bases and J 4 bases, with 14 bases left between them. The DNA of the CDR3 is TGTGCCAGCAGCCCCGTAAGGGGAAGCACTGAAGCTTTCTTT. Residues: CASSPVRGSTEAFF.

This clonotype was seen many times. The chain uses TRBV6-1 and TRBJ1-1, with TRBD1 identical over 8 bases. The ends lost 2 bases at V and 5 bases at J; junction bases unmatched: 4. This CDR3 contains 14 residues. Germline CDR1 and CDR2: MNHNS and SASEGT. The CDR3 DNA follows: TGTGCCAGCAGTGAATGGACAGGGAGGACTGAAGCTTTCTTT. It yields the protein CASSEWTGRTEAFF.

This clonotype has a handful of counts. CDR3 bases: TGTGCCAGCAGCCGGCAGGCGGTAGCCAACGTCCTGACTTTC. Its protein product is CASSRQAVANVLTF. The V call is TRBV11-2, the J call TRBJ2-6, with unresolved D. From germline, CDR1 is SGHAT and CDR2 FQNNGV. V lost 5 bases and J lost 7, with 12 bases in between. The CDR3 consists of 14 residues. Full variable domain (rest looked up from reference TRBV11-2 and TRBJ2-6): EAGVAQSPRYKIIEKRQSVAFWCNPISGHATLYWYQQILGQGPKLLIQFQNNGVVDDSQLPKDRFSAERLKGVDSTLKIQPAKLEDSAVYLCASSRQAVANVLTFGAGSRLTVL.

This clonotype was detected only a few times. This chain uses TRBV11-3 with TRBJ2-3; D unresolved. The germline V gene has CDR1 SGHNT and CDR2 YENEEA. This CDR3 contains 14 residues. Trimming pared 4 bases from V and 4 bases from J, leaving 12 bases between. The CDR3 sequence: CASSSPHEADTQYF. CDR3 coding DNA: TGTGCCAGCAGCTCCCCCCACGAGGCAGATACGCAGTATTTT.

The CDR3 DNA sequence: TGTGCCAGCAGCCATTCCCCGGACGGAAGCCAAGAGACCCAGTACTTC. This sequence encodes CASSHSPDGSQETQYF. V and J are TRBV7-2 and TRBJ2-5, with D unclear. Per germline, CDR1 SGHTA and CDR2 FQGNSA. The V and J ends lost 5 bases and 1 base respectively, with 17 bases between them. This CDR3 has 16 residues.

Many counts were recorded for this clonotype. V and J are TRBV12-3 or TRBV12-4 and TRBJ2-2; TRBD1 matches 11 bases. Trimming at V came to 6 bases and at J to 4 bases, leaving 10 bases not matched to a gene. This CDR3 spans 17 amino acids. DNA of the CDR3: TGTGCCAGCAGGAGGACAGGGGGCAGAGGGAGCACCGGGGAGCTGTTTTTT. It yields the protein CASRRTGGRGSTGELFF.

This clonotype was counted only a few times. The CDR3 spells CASSPREAAYEQYF. The CDR3 nucleotides read TGTGCCAGCTCACCGCGGGAGGCCGCCTACGAGCAGTACTTC. V is TRBV18 and J is TRBJ2-7; 8 bases fit TRBD2. The CDR3 sequence is 14 residues long. Per the germline V gene, CDR1 is KGHSH and CDR2 is LQKENI. V dropped 3 bases and J dropped 2; count of bases not matched to a gene: 3.

The genes are TRBV28 and TRBJ2-7; 9 bases fit TRBD2. V was pared by 2 bases and J by 0 bases, with 8 bases of the junction left unmatched. The germline V gene has CDR1 MDHEN and CDR2 SYDVKM. This CDR3 is built from 17 residues. CDR3: CASSLRLAGPSSYEQYF. The CDR3 coding sequence is TGTGCCAGCAGTTTACGGCTAGCGGGGCCGAGCTCCTACGAGCAGTACTTC. Variable domain in full (rest from reference TRBV28 and TRBJ2-7): DVKVTQSSRYLVKRTGEKVFLECVQDMDHENMFWYRQDPGLGLRLIYFSYDVKMKEKGDIPEGYSVSREKKERFSLILESASTNQTSMYLCASSLRLAGPSSYEQYFGPGTRLTVT.

This clonotype showed up just a few times. This chain joins TRBV20-1 and TRBJ1-1; D uncertain. With 0 bases removed from V and 4 bases from J, the gap between germline ends came to 18 bases. This CDR3 has 16 amino acids. Germline V CDR1 and CDR2: DFQATT, SNEGSKA (reference sequence). The DNA for the CDR3 is TGCAGTGCTAGAGATCCCAAAGGGAGAGTTGGCACTGAAGCTTTCTTT. This codes for CSARDPKGRVGTEAFF.

Points on this clonotype: Here the CDR3 omits its conserved ending phenylalanine or tryptophan, so a read error is the likely source. J is TRBJ1-6 and V is TRBV19, with TRBD1 matching 9 bases. The CDR3 is 15 amino acids. Looked up from germline, CDR1 is LNHDA and CDR2 is SQIVND (reference sequence). Trimming cost V 4 bases and J 6 bases; bases outside gene matches: 4. CDR3 amino acids: CASSNRGQRNSPLHL. The CDR3 DNA sequence: TGTGCCAGTAGTAACAGGGGGCAACGTAATTCACCCCTCCACCTT.

As for this clonotype: A much larger clone differs by one base, so this may be a read error. The chain links TRBV5-4 to TRBJ2-5; the D gene is possibly TRBD1 (5 bases). The CDR3 covers 15 residues. The germline gives CDR1 SGHNT, CDR2 YYREEE (reference sequence). CDR3 protein: CASSLMGRVGETRYF. The CDR3 bases are TGTGCCAGCAGCTTGATGGGCAGGGTCGGCGAGACCCGGTACTTC.

This clonotype was seen many times. The chain has TRBV28 and TRBJ2-7, with 9 positions matching TRBD2. There are 14 residues in the CDR3. V shed 6 bases and J 3 bases; nucleotides not matched to a gene: 6. Per germline, CDR1 MDHEN and CDR2 SYDVKM. CDR3: CASRPHSGGYEQYF. The CDR3 coding sequence is TGTGCCAGCAGACCCCATAGCGGGGGCTACGAGCAGTACTTC.

This clonotype appeared a single time. For the CDR3, the DNA is TGCGCCAGCAGTGGAAGGGACTCTGGAAACACCATATATTTT. Its translation: CASSGRDSGNTIYF. V and J are TRBV10-2 and TRBJ1-3; no clear D. The ends were cut back, 4 bases at V and 0 bases at J, with 7 bases in the middle. CDR3 length: 14 amino acids. Germline loops: CDR1 WSHSY, CDR2 SAAADI.

This clonotype was observed at least ten times. The gene calls are TRBV28 and TRBJ1-4, with a tentative D call TRBD1 (6 bases). Germline V gene data show CDR1 as MDHEN and CDR2 as SYDVKM. V was clipped by 7 bases and J by 0 bases, with 21 bases between them. This CDR3 is built from 18 residues. The DNA for the CDR3 is TGTGCCAGCATGGTTACTAGGACAGACTTCACAACTAATGAAAAACTGTTTTTT. This translates into CASMVTRTDFTTNEKLFF. Full variable domain (rest looked up from reference TRBV28 and TRBJ1-4): DVKVTQSSRYLVKRTGEKVFLECVQDMDHENMFWYRQDPGLGLRLIYFSYDVKMKEKGDIPEGYSVSREKKERFSLILESASTNQTSMYLCASMVTRTDFTTNEKLFFGSGTQLSVL.